This T cell receptor (beta chain) originates from a study of shared clonotypes between healthy human individuals. The V segment lost 3 bases and the J segment 10 bases; nucleotides outside the gene matches: 8. CDR1 and CDR2 from the germline V gene are KGHSH and LQKENI. The CDR3 runs 14 residues. Study-wide findings and caveats: The naive CD4 repertoires of several donors were compared, and approximately 5% of clonotypes were shared. Generation of non-shared clonotypes was less probable than generation of clonotypes shared by all four donors.

Among the donors, all were Caucasian adults who lived in Nashville, Tennessee. Investigators divided CD4+ cells into CD45RA+ naive and CD45RA-negative memory subsets. Data came from immunoSEQ multiplex PCR; TCRdb stores just in-frame clones and leaves some out. The profile shows a few million clones, over 90% of them singletons. Concerning this clone: Antigen: not known.

Sequencing input: naive CD4+ T cells from PBMCs. Regarding subset: CD45RA+ positively selected. The TCR comes from a man between 18 and 35 years old in good health. Some clones in this sample may be carry-over from other donors' samples. The chain joins TRBV18 to TRBJ2-1; TRBD1 aligns across 8 bases. This CDR3 reads CASSPGQVDREQFF. Written as DNA, the CDR3 is TGTGCCAGCTCACCGGGACAGGTTGATAGGGAGCAGTTCTTC.